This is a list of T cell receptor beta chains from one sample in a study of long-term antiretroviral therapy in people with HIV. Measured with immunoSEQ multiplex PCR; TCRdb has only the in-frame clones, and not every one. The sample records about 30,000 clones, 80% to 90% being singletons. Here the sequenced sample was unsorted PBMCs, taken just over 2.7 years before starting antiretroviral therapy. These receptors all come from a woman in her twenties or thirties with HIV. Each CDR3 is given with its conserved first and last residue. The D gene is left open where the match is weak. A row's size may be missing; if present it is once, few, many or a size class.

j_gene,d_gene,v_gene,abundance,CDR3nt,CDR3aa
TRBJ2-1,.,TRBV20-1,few,TGCAGTGCTGGCGTTGAGCAGTTCTTC,CSAGVEQFF
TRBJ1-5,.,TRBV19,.,TGTGCCAGTAGTATAGAAAACAGGGCCGGACAGCCCCAGCATTTT,CASSIENRAGQPQHF
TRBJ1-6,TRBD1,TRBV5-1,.,TGCGCCAGCAGCTTGGGACAGGGGGATGGTTCACCCCTCCACTTT,CASSLGQGDGSPLHF
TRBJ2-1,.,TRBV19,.,TGTGCCAGTAGTACCAGGGACCGCCCGGAGCAGTTCTTC,CASSTRDRPEQFF
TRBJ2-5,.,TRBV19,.,TGTGCCAGTAGTACCCCATCGGCAGTTCCGAGGGGGGAGACCCAGTACTTC,CASSTPSAVPRGETQYF
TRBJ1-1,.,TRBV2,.,TGTGCCGGATTAACCTTGGGAGCTTTCTTT,CAGLTLGAFF
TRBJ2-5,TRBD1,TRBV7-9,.,TGTGCCAGCAGCATAGACAGGGTCCAAGAGACCCAGTACTTC,CASSIDRVQETQYF
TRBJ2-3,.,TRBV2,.,TGTGCCAGCGGGCAACATACGGCCGGGACGCAGTATTTT,CASGQHTAGTQYF
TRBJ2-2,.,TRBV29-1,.,TGCAGCGTTGGGACGGGGCTGAACACCGGGGAGCTGTTTTTT,CSVGTGLNTGELFF
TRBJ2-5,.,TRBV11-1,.,TGTGCCAGCAGCCTGGCCCCGGCAGGTGAGACCCAGTACTTC,CASSLAPAGETQYF
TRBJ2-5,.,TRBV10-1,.,TGCGCCAGCAGTGGGCGGGACACAACCCCCTCGGAAGATGGAGAGACCCAGTACTTC,CASSGRDTTPSEDGETQYF
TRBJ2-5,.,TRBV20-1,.,TGCAGTGCGCAGTACCAAGAGACCCAGTACTTC,CSAQYQETQYF
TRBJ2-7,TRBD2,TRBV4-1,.,TGCGCCAGCAGCCAAGATCTCCCAAGCGGGGGTAACGAGCAGTACTTC,CASSQDLPSGGNEQYF
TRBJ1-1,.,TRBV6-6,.,TGTGCCAGCAGGGGAAGGGGGGTCGGGGGCACTGAAGCTTTCTTT,CASRGRGVGGTEAFF
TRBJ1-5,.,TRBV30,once,TGTGCCTGGAGCACAGGGAGTAATCAGCCCCAGCATTTT,CAWSTGSNQPQHF
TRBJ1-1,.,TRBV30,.,TGTGCCTGGAGTTCGTGGGGGAGCACTGAAGCTTTCTTT,CAWSSWGSTEAFF
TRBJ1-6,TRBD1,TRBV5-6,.,TGTGCCAGCAGCCGGGGACAGCGAGGCGAATCACCCCTCCACTTT,CASSRGQRGESPLHF
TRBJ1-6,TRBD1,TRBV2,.,TGTGCCAGCAGTGGCACAGGGGGGCCTGGCTCCTATAATTCACCCCTCCACTTT,CASSGTGGPGSYNSPLHF
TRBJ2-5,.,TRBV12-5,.,TGTGCTAGTGGTTTCGGTCTCCGAGAGACCCAGTACTTC,CASGFGLRETQYF
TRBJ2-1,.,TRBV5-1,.,TGCGCCAGCAGCTTGGTCGGCGCTAGCTCCTACAATGAGCAGTTCTTC,CASSLVGASSYNEQFF
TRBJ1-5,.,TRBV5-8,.,TGTGCCAGCAGCCCGTTTTCTAACGGGCCCCAGCATTTT,CASSPFSNGPQHF
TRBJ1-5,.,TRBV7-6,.,TGTGCCGGTAATCAGCCCCAGCATTTT,CAGNQPQHF
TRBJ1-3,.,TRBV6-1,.,TGTGCCAGCAGTGAAGTCAACAGGGCTGGAAACACCATATATTTT,CASSEVNRAGNTIYF
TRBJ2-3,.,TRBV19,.,TGTGCCAGTAGTATCGGGGTTGAGGGAAGCACAGATACGCAGTATTTT,CASSIGVEGSTDTQYF
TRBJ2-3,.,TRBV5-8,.,TGTGCCAGCAGCTTGGCGGGACTTAAGCCTGCGCAGTATTTT,CASSLAGLKPAQYF
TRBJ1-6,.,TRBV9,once,TGTGCCAGCAGCGTCCGACAGAGCTCCTATAATTCACCCCTCCACTTT,CASSVRQSSYNSPLHF
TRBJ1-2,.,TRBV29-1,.,TGCAGCGTCGGGGTTGGGGTTGGCGGCTACACCTTC,CSVGVGVGGYTF
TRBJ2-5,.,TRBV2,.,TGTGCCAGCTATTGGACGGCTGTAGTGGAGACCCAGTACTTC,CASYWTAVVETQYF
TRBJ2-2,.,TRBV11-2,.,TGTGCCAGCAGCTTAGGTTGGGGACTCCCACCCGGGGAGCTGTTTTTT,CASSLGWGLPPGELFF
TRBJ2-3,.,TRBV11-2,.,TGTGCCAGCAGCTTAGGTCGAACAGGCACAGATACGCAGTATTTT,CASSLGRTGTDTQYF
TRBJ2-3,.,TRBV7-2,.,TGTGCCAGCAGCATTACTGGCGGGGGCTCTTCAGATACGCAGTATTTT,CASSITGGGSSDTQYF
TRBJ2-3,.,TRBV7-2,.,TGTGCCAGCAGCAAAGAAGCGGGTTACCACACAGATACGCAGTATTTT,CASSKEAGYHTDTQYF
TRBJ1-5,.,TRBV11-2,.,TGTGCCAGCAGCTTACAGCGGGCAACACCCCAGCATTTT,CASSLQRATPQHF
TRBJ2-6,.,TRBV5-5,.,TGTGCCAGCAGCTTAGGGAACTCTGGGGCCAACGTCCTGACTTTC,CASSLGNSGANVLTF
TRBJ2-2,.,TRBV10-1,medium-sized,TGCGCCAGCAGCCTCACCGGGGAGCTGTTTTTT,CASSLTGELFF
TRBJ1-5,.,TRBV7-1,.,TGTGCCAGCAGCTCAGTGGGGGACAATCAGCCCCAGCATTTT,CASSSVGDNQPQHF
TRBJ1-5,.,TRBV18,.,TGTGCCAGCTCACCACCAGGGTGGCGGCAGCCCCAGCATTTT,CASSPPGWRQPQHF
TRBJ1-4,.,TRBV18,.,TGTGCCAGCTCACCAGGGGCTAATGAAAAACTGTTTTTT,CASSPGANEKLFF
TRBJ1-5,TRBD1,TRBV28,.,TGTGCCAGCAGTTTCCCTCCGGGACAGACAACCTATAGCAATCAGCCCCAGCATTTT,CASSFPPGQTTYSNQPQHF
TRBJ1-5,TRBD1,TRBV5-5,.,TGTGCCAGCAGCGCGTGGAGCCAGGGGGGCAATCAGCCCCAGCATTTT,CASSAWSQGGNQPQHF
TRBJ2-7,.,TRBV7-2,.,TGTGCCAGCAGCTTAGTCGGGATAACCTACGAGCAGTACTTC,CASSLVGITYEQYF
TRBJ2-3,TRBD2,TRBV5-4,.,TGTGCCAGCAGCGCGCGCGGGGGGGCGACGAGAGATACGCAGTATTTT,CASSARGGATRDTQYF